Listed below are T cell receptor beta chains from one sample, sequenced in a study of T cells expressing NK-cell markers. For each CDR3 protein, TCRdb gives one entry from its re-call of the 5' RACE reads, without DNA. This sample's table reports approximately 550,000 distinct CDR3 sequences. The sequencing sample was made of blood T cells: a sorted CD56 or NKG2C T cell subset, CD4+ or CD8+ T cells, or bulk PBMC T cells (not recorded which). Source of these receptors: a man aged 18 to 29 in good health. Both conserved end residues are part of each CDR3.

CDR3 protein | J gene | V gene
CASSRLRLAVGHEQFF | TRBJ2-1 | TRBV6-1
CASRSQGLHVEQFF | TRBJ2-1 | TRBV7-6
CASSSGPFEQYF | TRBJ2-7 | TRBV28
CSARDAAGGPTEETQYF | TRBJ2-5 | TRBV20-1
CASSYLGGRRGTEAFF | TRBJ1-1 | TRBV6-5
CASSSWAGPGAITEAFF | TRBJ1-1 | TRBV5-6
CASSFPHYEQYF | TRBJ2-7 | TRBV5-4
CASSSRTSGSVYEQYF | TRBJ2-7 | TRBV13
CASLQRWSYEQYF | TRBJ2-7 | TRBV7-8
CASSYSRDREYTIYF | TRBJ1-3 | TRBV6-5
CASSPELVETQYF | TRBJ2-5 | TRBV5-1
CASSHDRNTEAFF | TRBJ1-1 | TRBV7-9
CASSFSPEGTGELFF | TRBJ2-2 | TRBV27
CASSVAQGMTSTDTQYF | TRBJ2-3 | TRBV9
CASSLPVGGRSSEQYF | TRBJ2-7 | TRBV5-1
CSVEEGLYGYTF | TRBJ1-2 | TRBV29-1
CSARAQYEQYF | TRBJ2-7 | TRBV20-1
CSATYLAGGRYNEQFF | TRBJ2-1 | TRBV20-1
CASQGQMNTEAFF | TRBJ1-1 | TRBV18
CATSDFREYGELFF | TRBJ2-2 | TRBV24-1
CAISTGDSGYEQYF | TRBJ2-7 | TRBV10-3
CASGQTGTHNEQFF | TRBJ2-1 | TRBV27
CSVEDWKGQLRYYGYTF | TRBJ1-2 | TRBV29-1
CASSYSGGAGSPLHF | TRBJ1-6 | TRBV6-5
CASSQIARGEETQYF | TRBJ2-5 | TRBV7-2
CSAPGRGGVSNQPQHF | TRBJ1-5 | TRBV20-1
CASSSRQGAYIQYF | TRBJ2-4 | TRBV12-3/TRBV12-4
CSGKGQGESSYNEQFF | TRBJ2-1 | TRBV29-1